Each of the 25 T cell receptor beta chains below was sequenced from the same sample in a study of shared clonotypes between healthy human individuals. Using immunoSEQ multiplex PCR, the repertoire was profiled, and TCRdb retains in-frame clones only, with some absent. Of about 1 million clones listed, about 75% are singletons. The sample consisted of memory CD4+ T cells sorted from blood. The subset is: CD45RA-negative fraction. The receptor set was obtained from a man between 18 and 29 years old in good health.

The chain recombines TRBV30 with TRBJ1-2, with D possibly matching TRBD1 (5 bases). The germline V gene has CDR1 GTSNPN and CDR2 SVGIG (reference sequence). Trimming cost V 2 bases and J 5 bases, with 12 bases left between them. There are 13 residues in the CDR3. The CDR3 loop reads CAWSPGTAYGYTF. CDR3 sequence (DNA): TGTGCCTGGAGTCCCGGGACCGCTTATGGCTACACCTTC.

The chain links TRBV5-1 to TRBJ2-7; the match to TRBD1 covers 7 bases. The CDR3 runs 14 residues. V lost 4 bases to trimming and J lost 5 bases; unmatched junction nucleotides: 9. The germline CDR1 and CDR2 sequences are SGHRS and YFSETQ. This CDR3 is CASSNSTGLHEQYF. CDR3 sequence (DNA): TGCGCCAGCAGCAACTCGACAGGGCTCCACGAGCAGTACTTC.

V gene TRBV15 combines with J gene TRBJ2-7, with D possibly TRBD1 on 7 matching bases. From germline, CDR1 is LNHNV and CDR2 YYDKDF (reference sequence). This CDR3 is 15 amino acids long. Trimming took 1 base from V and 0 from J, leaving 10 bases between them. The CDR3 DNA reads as TGTGCCACCAGCAGAGGCGGGACAGCCTCCTACGAGCAGTACTTC. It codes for CATSRGGTASYEQYF. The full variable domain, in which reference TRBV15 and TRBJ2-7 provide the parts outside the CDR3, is DAMVIQNPRYQVTQFGKPVTLSCSQTLNHNVMYWYQQKSSQAPKLLFHYYDKDFNNEADTPDNFQSRRPNTSFCFLDIRSPGLGDTAMYLCATSRGGTASYEQYFGPGTRLTVT.

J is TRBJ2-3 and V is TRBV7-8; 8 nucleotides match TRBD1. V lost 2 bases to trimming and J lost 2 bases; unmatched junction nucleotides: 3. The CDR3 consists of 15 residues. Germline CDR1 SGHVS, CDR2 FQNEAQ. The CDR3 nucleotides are TGTGCCAGCAGCTTAAGGACAGGGAACACAGATACGCAGTATTTT. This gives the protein CASSLRTGNTDTQYF.

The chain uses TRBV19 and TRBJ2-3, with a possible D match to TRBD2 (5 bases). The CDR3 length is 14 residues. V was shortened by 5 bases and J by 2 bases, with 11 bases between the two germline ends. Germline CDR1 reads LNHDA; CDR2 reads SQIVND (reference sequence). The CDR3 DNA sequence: TGTGCCAGTAGTTCCCGGCGGGCCACAGATACGCAGTATTTT. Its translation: CASSSRRATDTQYF.

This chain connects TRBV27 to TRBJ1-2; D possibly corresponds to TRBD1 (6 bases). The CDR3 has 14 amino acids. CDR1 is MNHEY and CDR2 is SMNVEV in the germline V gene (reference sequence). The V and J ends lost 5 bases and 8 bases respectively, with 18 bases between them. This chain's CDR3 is CASSGLQGRVGYTF. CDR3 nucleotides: TGTGCCAGCAGTGGCCTTCAGGGGCGGGTAGGCTACACCTTC.

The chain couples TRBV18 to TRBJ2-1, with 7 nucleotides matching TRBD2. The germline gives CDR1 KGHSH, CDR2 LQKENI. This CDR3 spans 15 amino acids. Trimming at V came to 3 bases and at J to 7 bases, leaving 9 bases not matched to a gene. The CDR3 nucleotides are TGTGCCAGCTCACCCGGAGAGACTAGCATAAATGAGCAGTTCTTC. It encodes CASSPGETSINEQFF.

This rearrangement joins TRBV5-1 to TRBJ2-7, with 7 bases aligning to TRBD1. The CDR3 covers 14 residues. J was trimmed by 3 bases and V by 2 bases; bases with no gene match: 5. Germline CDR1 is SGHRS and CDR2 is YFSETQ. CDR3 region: CASSFSGTDYEQYF. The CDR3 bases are TGCGCCAGCAGCTTTTCCGGGACAGACTACGAGCAGTACTTC.

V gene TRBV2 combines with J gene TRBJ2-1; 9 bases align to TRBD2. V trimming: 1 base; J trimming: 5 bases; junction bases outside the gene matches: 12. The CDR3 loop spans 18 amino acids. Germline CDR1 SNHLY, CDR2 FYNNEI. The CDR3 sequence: CASSEGRGRGTSNNEQFF. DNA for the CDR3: TGTGCCAGCAGTGAAGGAAGGGGCCGAGGGACTAGCAACAATGAGCAGTTCTTC.

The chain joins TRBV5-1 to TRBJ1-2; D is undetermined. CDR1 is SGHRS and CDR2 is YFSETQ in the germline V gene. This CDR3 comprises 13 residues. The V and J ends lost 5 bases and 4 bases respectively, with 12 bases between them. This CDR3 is CASRISGSYGYTF. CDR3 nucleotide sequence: TGCGCCAGCAGAATCAGTGGATCCTATGGCTACACCTTC.

The CDR3 DNA sequence: TGTGCCAGCAGTGAGCCTGGGATTGCGGAGAAACTGTTTTTT. Translated, it gives CASSEPGIAEKLFF. The chain is built from TRBV25-1 and TRBJ1-4; D not resolved. The ends were cut back, 3 bases at V and 11 bases at J, with 16 bases in the middle. The CDR3 is 14 residues long. Per the germline V gene, CDR1 is MGHDK and CDR2 is SYGVNS.

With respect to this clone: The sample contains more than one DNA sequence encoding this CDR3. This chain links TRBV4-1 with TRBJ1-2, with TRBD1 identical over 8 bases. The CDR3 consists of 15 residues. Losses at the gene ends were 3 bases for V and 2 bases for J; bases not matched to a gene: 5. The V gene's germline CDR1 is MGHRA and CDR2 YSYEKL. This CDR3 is CASSQAGQGNYGYTF. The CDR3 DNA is TGCGCCAGCAGCCAGGCTGGACAGGGAAACTATGGCTACACCTTC.

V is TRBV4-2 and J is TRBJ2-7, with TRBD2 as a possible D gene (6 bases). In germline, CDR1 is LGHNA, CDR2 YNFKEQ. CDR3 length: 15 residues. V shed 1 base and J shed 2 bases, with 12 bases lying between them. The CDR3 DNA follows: TGTGCCAGCAGCCAAGCCGCGGGGCTTACCTACGAGCAGTACTTC. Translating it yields CASSQAAGLTYEQYF.

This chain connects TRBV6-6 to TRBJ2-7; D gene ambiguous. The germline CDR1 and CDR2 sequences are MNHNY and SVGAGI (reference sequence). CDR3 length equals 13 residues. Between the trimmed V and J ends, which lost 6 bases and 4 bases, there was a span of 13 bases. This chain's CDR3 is CASRLTPLYEQYF. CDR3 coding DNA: TGTGCCAGCAGACTGACCCCTCTGTACGAGCAGTACTTC.

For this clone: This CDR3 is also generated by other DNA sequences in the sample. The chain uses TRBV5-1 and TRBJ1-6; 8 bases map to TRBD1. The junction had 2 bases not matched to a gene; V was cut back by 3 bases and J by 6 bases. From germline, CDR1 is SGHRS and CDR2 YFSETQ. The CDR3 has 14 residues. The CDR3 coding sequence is TGCGCCAGCAGCTCCGGACAGGGTAATTCACCCCTCCACTTT. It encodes CASSSGQGNSPLHF.

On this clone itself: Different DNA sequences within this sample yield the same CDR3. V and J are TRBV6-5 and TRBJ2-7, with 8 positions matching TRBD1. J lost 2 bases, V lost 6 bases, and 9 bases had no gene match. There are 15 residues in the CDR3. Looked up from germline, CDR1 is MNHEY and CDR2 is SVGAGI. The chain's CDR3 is CASSRPGTGTYEQYF. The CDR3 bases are TGTGCCAGCAGCCGACCGGGGACAGGTACCTACGAGCAGTACTTC.

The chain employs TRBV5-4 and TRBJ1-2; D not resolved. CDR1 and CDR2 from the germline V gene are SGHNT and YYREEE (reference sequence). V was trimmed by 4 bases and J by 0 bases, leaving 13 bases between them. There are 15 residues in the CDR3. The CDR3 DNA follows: TGTGCCAGCAGCCTCGGGGTGGTGGCTAACTATGGCTACACCTTC. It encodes CASSLGVVANYGYTF. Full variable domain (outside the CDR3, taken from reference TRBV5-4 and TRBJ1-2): ETGVTQSPTHLIKTRGQQVTLRCSSQSGHNTVSWYQQALGQGPQFIFQYYREEENGRGNFPPRFSGLQFPNYSSELNVNALELDDSALYLCASSLGVVANYGYTFGSGTRLTVV.

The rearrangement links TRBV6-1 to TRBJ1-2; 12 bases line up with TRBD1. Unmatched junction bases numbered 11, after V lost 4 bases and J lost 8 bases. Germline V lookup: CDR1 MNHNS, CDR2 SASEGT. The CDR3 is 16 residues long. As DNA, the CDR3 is TGTGCCAGCAGTGCTGACCGGGACAGGGGGCCCGGGGGCTACACCTTC. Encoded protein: CASSADRDRGPGGYTF.

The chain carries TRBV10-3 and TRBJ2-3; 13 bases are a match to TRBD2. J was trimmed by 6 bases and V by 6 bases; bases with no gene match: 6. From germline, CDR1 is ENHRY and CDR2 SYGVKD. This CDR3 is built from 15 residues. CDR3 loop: CAIRTSGGPGDTQYF. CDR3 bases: TGTGCCATCAGGACTAGCGGGGGGCCGGGGGATACGCAGTATTTT.

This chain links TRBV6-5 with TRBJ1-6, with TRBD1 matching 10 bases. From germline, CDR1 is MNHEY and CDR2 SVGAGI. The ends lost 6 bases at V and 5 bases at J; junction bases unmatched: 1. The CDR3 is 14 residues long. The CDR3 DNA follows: TGTGCCAGCAGAGGGACAGGGGATAATTCACCCCTCCACTTT. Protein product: CASRGTGDNSPLHF.

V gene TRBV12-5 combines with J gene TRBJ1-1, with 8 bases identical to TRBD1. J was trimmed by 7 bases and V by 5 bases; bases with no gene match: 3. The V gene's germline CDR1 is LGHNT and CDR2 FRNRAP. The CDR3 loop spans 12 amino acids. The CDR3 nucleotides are TGTGCTAGTGGTCGCGGGACAGGTGAAGCTTTCTTT. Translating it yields CASGRGTGEAFF.

The CDR3 coding sequence is TGCGCCAGCAGCTTACCGGGGGCCGGAACCGGGGAGCTGTTTTTT. It translates to CASSLPGAGTGELFF. This rearrangement joins TRBV5-1 to TRBJ2-2; D is tentatively TRBD1 or TRBD2 (6 bases each). With 2 bases removed from V and 5 bases from J, the gap between germline ends came to 13 bases. The CDR3 has 15 residues. Germline V lookup: CDR1 SGHRS, CDR2 YFSETQ.

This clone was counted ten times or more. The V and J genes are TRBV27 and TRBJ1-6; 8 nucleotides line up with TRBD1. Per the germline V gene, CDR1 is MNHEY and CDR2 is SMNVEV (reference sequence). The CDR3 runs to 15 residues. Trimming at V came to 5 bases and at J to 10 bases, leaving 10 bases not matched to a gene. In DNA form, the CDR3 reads TGTGCCAGCAGTCCACAGACAGGGGCCAAGTCACCCCTCCACTTT. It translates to CASSPQTGAKSPLHF.

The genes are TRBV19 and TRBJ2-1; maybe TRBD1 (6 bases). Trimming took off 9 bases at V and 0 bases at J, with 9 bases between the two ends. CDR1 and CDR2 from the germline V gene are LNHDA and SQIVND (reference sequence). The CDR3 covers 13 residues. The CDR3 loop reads CASTGSSYNEQFF. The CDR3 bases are TGTGCCAGCACAGGGAGCTCCTACAATGAGCAGTTCTTC.

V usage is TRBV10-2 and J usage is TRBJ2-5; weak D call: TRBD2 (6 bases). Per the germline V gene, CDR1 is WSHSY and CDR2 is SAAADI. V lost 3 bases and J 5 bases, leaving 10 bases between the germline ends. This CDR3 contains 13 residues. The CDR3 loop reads CASSDGGRETQYF. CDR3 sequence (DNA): TGCGCCAGCAGTGATGGGGGGAGGGAGACCCAGTACTTC.